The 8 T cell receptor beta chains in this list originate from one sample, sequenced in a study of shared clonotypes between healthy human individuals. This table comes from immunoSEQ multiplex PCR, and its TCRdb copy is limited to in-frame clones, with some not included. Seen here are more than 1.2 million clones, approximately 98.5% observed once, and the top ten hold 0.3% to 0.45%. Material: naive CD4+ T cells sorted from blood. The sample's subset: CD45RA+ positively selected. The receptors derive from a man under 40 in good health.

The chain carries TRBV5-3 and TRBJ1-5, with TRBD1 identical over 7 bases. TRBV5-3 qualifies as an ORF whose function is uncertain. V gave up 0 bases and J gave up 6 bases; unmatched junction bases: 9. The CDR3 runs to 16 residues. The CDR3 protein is CARSLVRAQGGQPQHF. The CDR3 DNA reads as TGTGCCAGAAGCTTGGTGAGGGCTCAGGGGGGTCAGCCCCAGCATTTT.

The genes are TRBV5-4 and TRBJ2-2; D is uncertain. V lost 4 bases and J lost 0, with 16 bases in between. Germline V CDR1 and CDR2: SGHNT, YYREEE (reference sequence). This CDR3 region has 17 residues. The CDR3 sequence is CASSPSVGGANTGELFF. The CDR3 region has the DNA TGTGCCAGCAGCCCCAGTGTGGGCGGCGCGAACACCGGGGAGCTGTTTTTT.

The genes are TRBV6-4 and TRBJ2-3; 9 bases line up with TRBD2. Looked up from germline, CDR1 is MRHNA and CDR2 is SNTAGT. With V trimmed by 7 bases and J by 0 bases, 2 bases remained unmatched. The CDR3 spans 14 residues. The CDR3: CASKTSGSTDTQYF. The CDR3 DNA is TGTGCCAGCAAAACTAGCGGGAGCACAGATACGCAGTATTTT.

CDR3 residues: CASSPPTGLIYEQYF. In DNA, the CDR3 is TGTGCCAGCAGCCCCCCGACGGGACTGATTTACGAGCAGTACTTC. The rearrangement joins TRBV28 to TRBJ2-7; maybe TRBD2 (6 bases). The germline gives CDR1 MDHEN, CDR2 SYDVKM. The CDR3 extends over 15 amino acids. The V end was cut by 6 bases, the J end by 4 bases, with 19 bases between.

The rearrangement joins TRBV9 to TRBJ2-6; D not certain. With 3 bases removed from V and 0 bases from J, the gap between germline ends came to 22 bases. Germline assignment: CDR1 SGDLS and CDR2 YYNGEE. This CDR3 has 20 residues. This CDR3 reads CASSGHDSRLIRSGANVLTF. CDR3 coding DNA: TGTGCCAGCAGCGGCCACGACTCCCGACTGATACGCTCTGGGGCCAACGTCCTGACTTTC.

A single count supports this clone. The CDR3 coding sequence is TGTGCCAGCAGTCCAGACGGGAGACTCTCTGGAAACACCATATATTTT. Translation gives CASSPDGRLSGNTIYF. The V gene is TRBV9, the J gene TRBJ1-3; D not resolved. This CDR3 has 16 amino acids. V was pared by 5 bases and J by 0 bases, with 15 bases between. CDR1 is SGDLS and CDR2 is YYNGEE in the germline V gene.

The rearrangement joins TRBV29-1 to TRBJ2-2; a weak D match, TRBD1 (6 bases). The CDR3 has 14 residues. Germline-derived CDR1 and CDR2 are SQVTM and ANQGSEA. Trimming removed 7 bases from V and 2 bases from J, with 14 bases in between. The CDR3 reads CSAWTELNTGELFF. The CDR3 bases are TGCAGCGCATGGACAGAACTAAACACCGGGGAGCTGTTTTTT.

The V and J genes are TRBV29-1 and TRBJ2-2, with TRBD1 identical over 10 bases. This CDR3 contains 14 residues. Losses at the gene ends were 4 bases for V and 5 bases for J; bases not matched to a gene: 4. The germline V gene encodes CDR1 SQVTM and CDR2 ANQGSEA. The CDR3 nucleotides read TGCAGCGTTGGAGGGACAGGGGCTACCGGGGAGCTGTTTTTT. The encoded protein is CSVGGTGATGELFF.